The 24 T cell receptor beta chains below all came from one sample that was sequenced in a study of blood T cell repertoires in COVID-19. Produced via immunoSEQ multiplex PCR; TCRdb's table is partial and in-frame only. The profile shows about 380,000 clones, roughly 90% of them singletons. The sequenced sample consisted of peripheral blood. These TCRs come from a man aged 40-55 years with acute or convalescent COVID-19.

The genes are TRBV24-1 and TRBJ2-1, with 10 bases lining up with TRBD1. The germline V gene has CDR1 KGHDR and CDR2 SFDVKD. The junction had 4 bases not matched to a gene; V was cut back by 4 bases and J by 8 bases. CDR3 length equals 14 residues. CDR3 DNA sequence: TGTGCCACCAGTGACCCCGACAGGGGGCATGAGCAGTTCTTC. Residues: CATSDPDRGHEQFF.

This chain uses TRBV12-3 or TRBV12-4 with TRBJ2-7; TRBD2 agrees at 9 bases. This CDR3 contains 13 residues. V was pared by 2 bases and J by 13 bases, with 9 bases of the junction left unmatched. The CDR3 coding sequence is TGTGCCAGCAGTTTATCTAGCGGGACTAGCCCCTACTTC. Its protein product is CASSLSSGTSPYF.

The rearrangement joins TRBV10-3 to TRBJ1-5; the match to TRBD1 covers 9 bases. Germline lookup yields CDR1 ENHRY and CDR2 SYGVKD. This CDR3 region has 15 residues. V was clipped by 10 bases and J by 1 base; unmatched bases: 8. The CDR3 loop reads CASGQGLVSNQPQHF. CDR3 nucleotide sequence: TGTGCCAGTGGACAGGGGCTAGTGAGCAATCAGCCCCAGCATTTT.

The chain recombines TRBV7-3 with TRBJ1-1; D gene uncertain. Germline V gives CDR1 SGHTA, CDR2 FQGTGA. The CDR3 runs to 14 residues. V lost 5 bases and J 4 bases, leaving 14 bases between the germline ends. In DNA, the CDR3 is TGTGCCAGCAGCCCAAACGGGGTTTCCACTGAAGCTTTCTTT. It yields the protein CASSPNGVSTEAFF.

The V gene is TRBV27, the J gene TRBJ1-1, with a weak D call TRBD1 (6 bases). Trimming took 4 bases from V and 11 from J, leaving 14 bases between them. The CDR3 totals 12 residues. Germline CDR1 and CDR2: MNHEY and SMNVEV (reference sequence). In DNA, the CDR3 is TGTGCCAGCAGTTCGGGACAACTGGGGGCTTTCTTT. Its translation is CASSSGQLGAFF.

The chain employs TRBV5-1 and TRBJ1-2, with 9 bases lining up with TRBD1. The CDR3 has 16 residues. V gave up 0 bases and J gave up 5 bases; unmatched junction bases: 8. Looked up from germline, CDR1 is SGHRS and CDR2 is YFSETQ. Here the CDR3 reads CASSLEPGQGIYGYTF. The DNA of the CDR3 is TGCGCCAGCAGCTTGGAGCCGGGACAGGGAATTTATGGCTACACCTTC.

V and J are TRBV28 and TRBJ1-4; 9 nucleotides agree with TRBD1. Germline V CDR1 and CDR2: MDHEN, SYDVKM. CDR3 length: 15 residues. The ends lost 5 bases at V and 7 bases at J; junction bases unmatched: 8. The CDR3 nucleotides read TGTGCCAGCAGTCGCCCGACAGGGGGGAGTGAAAAACTGTTTTTT. As protein: CASSRPTGGSEKLFF.

The chain carries TRBV9 and TRBJ2-2; TRBD2 is a possible D gene (6 bases). Germline V lookup: CDR1 SGDLS, CDR2 YYNGEE. V was cut by 3 bases and J by 2 bases, with 17 bases left in between. This CDR3 is built from 17 residues. The CDR3 protein is CASSDRVRRENTGELFF. The CDR3 coding sequence is TGTGCCAGCAGCGATCGAGTTCGGCGGGAAAACACCGGGGAGCTGTTTTTT.

The chain has TRBV18 and TRBJ2-2, with TRBD1 matching over 8 bases. The length of the CDR3 is 18 residues. J was trimmed by 4 bases and V by 3 bases; bases with no gene match: 13. Germline V gene data show CDR1 as KGHSH and CDR2 as LQKENI. The CDR3 sequence is CASSPRYSGQGTTGELFF. CDR3 nucleotides: TGTGCCAGCTCACCGCGTTACTCAGGACAGGGCACCACCGGGGAGCTGTTTTTT.

The chain is built from TRBV27 and TRBJ2-3, with 9 bases matching TRBD1. The length of the CDR3 is 15 residues. V dropped 7 bases and J dropped 5; count of bases not matched to a gene: 10. The V gene's germline CDR1 is MNHEY and CDR2 SMNVEV (reference sequence). In DNA form, the CDR3 reads TGTGCCAGCATCTCACAGGGGGCAATCGGAGATACGCAGTATTTT. This translates into CASISQGAIGDTQYF.

This sequence joins TRBV4-1 and TRBJ1-4; 8 positions match TRBD1. Trimming removed 4 bases from V and 4 bases from J; junction bases left unmatched: 5. This CDR3 has 15 amino acids. Germline V lookup: CDR1 MGHRA, CDR2 YSYEKL. The CDR3 loop reads CASSRRTGSNEKLFF. CDR3 nucleotide sequence: TGCGCCAGCAGCCGACGGACAGGGAGTAATGAAAAACTGTTTTTT.

The chain uses TRBV3-1 (or the pseudogene TRBV3-2) and TRBJ1-6, with TRBD1 matching over 7 bases. This CDR3 has 15 residues. The trim removed 1 base at V and 6 bases at J, leaving 3 bases unmatched. CDR1 LGHDT and CDR2 YNNKEL come from the germline V gene (reference sequence). Here the CDR3 reads CASSQGQGANSPLHF. The CDR3 nucleotides are TGTGCCAGCAGCCAAGGACAGGGTGCTAATTCACCCCTCCACTTT.

The chain combines TRBV19 with TRBJ2-3; TRBD2 matches 8 bases. This CDR3 comprises 19 residues. The V segment lost 4 bases and the J segment 6 bases; nucleotides outside the gene matches: 21. Germline V gene lookup returns CDR1 LNHDA and CDR2 SQIVND (reference sequence). The CDR3 DNA is TGTGCCAGTAGTACCCGACAACCTACAGAACGACTAGCGATCGATACGCAGTATTTT. Translating gives CASSTRQPTERLAIDTQYF.

The chain couples TRBV28 to TRBJ2-3; 10 bases match TRBD2. The CDR3 sequence is 15 residues long. Germline CDR1 MDHEN, CDR2 SYDVKM. V lost 7 bases and J lost 6; bases outside the gene matches: 10. This CDR3 reads CASTFVSGRADTQYF. The DNA for the CDR3 is TGTGCCAGCACCTTTGTAAGCGGGAGGGCCGATACGCAGTATTTT.

This rearrangement joins TRBV29-1 to TRBJ1-1; TRBD1 might be the D (5 bases). V lost 7 bases to trimming and J lost 1 base, with 13 bases between them. The CDR3 is 13 residues long. Germline V gene data show CDR1 as SQVTM and CDR2 as ANQGSEA. CDR3: CSAMVGGNTEAFF. The CDR3 region has the DNA TGCAGCGCCATGGTCGGGGGGAACACTGAAGCTTTCTTT. Combining the CDR3 with reference TRBV29-1 and TRBJ1-1 gives the whole variable domain SAVISQKPSRDICQRGTSLTIQCQVDSQVTMMFWYRQQPGQSLTLIATANQGSEATYESGFVIDKFPISRPNLTFSTLTVSNMSPEDSSIYLCSAMVGGNTEAFFGQGTRLTVV.

In its sample, this clone was seen once. The rearrangement links TRBV27 to TRBJ1-4; TRBD1 might be the D (6 bases). From germline, CDR1 is MNHEY and CDR2 SMNVEV (reference sequence). This CDR3 spans 15 amino acids. Trimming shortened V by 0 bases and J by 7 bases, and 12 bases separated the two germline ends. The CDR3 loop is CASSLSQGYSEKLFF. In DNA form, the CDR3 reads TGTGCCAGCAGTTTATCACAGGGTTATTCTGAAAAACTGTTTTTT. The full variable domain, its missing parts supplied by reference TRBV27 and TRBJ1-4, is EAQVTQNPRYLITVTGKKLTVTCSQNMNHEYMSWYRQDPGLGLRQIYYSMNVEVTDKGDVPEGYKVSRKEKRNFPLILESPSPNQTSLYFCASSLSQGYSEKLFFGSGTQLSVL.

This chain joins TRBV25-1 and TRBJ2-5, with 7 nucleotides matching TRBD1. CDR1 and CDR2 from the germline V gene are MGHDK and SYGVNS. V dropped 6 bases and J dropped 4; count of bases not matched to a gene: 11. The CDR3 is made up of 15 amino acids. CDR3 sequence: CASSDPSGTAETQYF. The CDR3 region has the DNA TGTGCCAGCAGCGACCCTTCCGGGACAGCAGAGACCCAGTACTTC.

The chain uses TRBV28 and TRBJ2-1; 8 bases match TRBD2. The CDR3 contains 16 residues. V gave up 1 base and J gave up 7 bases; unmatched junction bases: 9. The germline V gene encodes CDR1 MDHEN and CDR2 SYDVKM. The CDR3: CASSLSLTSAVNEQFF. The CDR3 DNA is TGTGCCAGCAGTTTATCCTTGACTAGCGCAGTTAATGAGCAGTTCTTC.

The chain joins TRBV28 to TRBJ1-1; D is unclear. Trimming cost V 6 bases and J 1 base, with 9 bases left between them. The germline V gene encodes CDR1 MDHEN and CDR2 SYDVKM. The length of the CDR3 is 13 residues. The CDR3 loop reads CASRPSGNTEAFF. For the CDR3, the DNA is TGTGCCAGCAGACCCTCGGGGAACACTGAAGCTTTCTTT.

The J gene is TRBJ2-5, the V gene TRBV7-2; 13 bases fit TRBD2. V trimming: 0 bases; J trimming: 0 bases; junction bases outside the gene matches: 4. CDR1 is SGHTA, CDR2 FQGNSA, per germline. The CDR3 has 18 amino acids. CDR3 bases: TGTGCCAGCAGCTTAGCGGGACTAGCGGGAAAGTACCAAGAGACCCAGTACTTC. Translation gives CASSLAGLAGKYQETQYF.

This clone was seen once. The chain uses TRBV2 and TRBJ2-2; 8 bases agree with TRBD2. Per germline, CDR1 SNHLY and CDR2 FYNNEI. V shed 7 bases and J 6 bases; nucleotides not matched to a gene: 13. CDR3 length equals 16 residues. CDR3 protein: CASTHGGAQSAGELFF. In DNA, the CDR3 is TGTGCCAGCACCCACGGGGGGGCCCAAAGCGCCGGGGAGCTGTTTTTT.

The V gene is TRBV5-1, the J gene TRBJ1-2, with 11 bases that match TRBD1. The length of the CDR3 is 15 residues. In germline, CDR1 is SGHRS, CDR2 YFSETQ. Trimming at V came to 6 bases and at J to 8 bases, leaving 12 bases not matched to a gene. The CDR3 here is CASIDAGTGGEGYTF. The CDR3 nucleotides read TGCGCCAGCATCGACGCCGGGACAGGGGGTGAAGGCTACACCTTC.

This chain uses TRBV28 with TRBJ1-1; 8 positions agree with TRBD1. CDR1 MDHEN and CDR2 SYDVKM come from the germline V gene. The junction had 5 bases not matched to a gene; V was cut back by 4 bases and J by 10 bases. The CDR3 totals 12 residues. The CDR3 region has the DNA TGTGCCAGCAGTTCGGTCAGGGGGCTAGCTTTCTTT. Translation: CASSSVRGLAFF.

The chain combines TRBV27 with TRBJ2-7; TRBD1 matches at 7 bases. Germline V gene data show CDR1 as MNHEY and CDR2 as SMNVEV (reference sequence). The V and J ends lost 1 base and 3 bases, in that order; junction bases with no gene match: 3. The length of the CDR3 is 14 residues. The CDR3 nucleotides read TGTGCCAGCAGTTTATTCTCAGGGGGCTACGAGCAGTACTTC. Amino acid sequence: CASSLFSGGYEQYF.